The 12 T cell receptor beta chains in this list originate from one sample, sequenced in a study of HIV-infected patients and healthy controls. Alpha and beta constant-region primers primed reverse transcription of around 540 ng RNA. Each of the alpha and beta chains got its own library through chain-specific third strand synthesis with indices. TCRdb independently ran MiXCR on the 5' RACE reads; one entry per CDR3 protein. The sample yields fewer than 20,000 distinct CDR3 sequences, more than 10% seen once. The repertoire came from unfractionated whole blood and reflected all unsorted peripheral T cells. Material: blood. The receptors derive from an adult in good health.

This clonotype occurred many times. The chain has TRBV12-3 or TRBV12-4 and TRBJ2-7; 7 nucleotides agree with TRBD1. The CDR3 covers 16 residues. The V and J ends lost 1 base and 2 bases, in that order; junction bases with no gene match: 8. This CDR3 is CASSLGRQGRPYEQYF. As DNA, the CDR3 is TGTGCCAGCAGTTTAGGCCGACAGGGTAGGCCCTACGAGCAGTACTTC.

This clonotype was seen a handful of times. The chain couples TRBV28 to TRBJ2-1; TRBD2 agrees at 9 bases. After removal of 4 bases from V and 3 bases from J, the junction contained 7 bases not matched to a gene. This CDR3 comprises 16 residues. Germline lookup yields CDR1 MDHEN and CDR2 SYDVKM. The CDR3 sequence is CASSSHRRGGYNEQFF. CDR3 nucleotide sequence: TGTGCCAGCAGTTCCCATAGGCGGGGGGGCTACAATGAGCAGTTCTTC.

This clonotype was counted many times. The rearrangement links TRBV9 to TRBJ1-1; D gene unclear. Germline V lookup: CDR1 SGDLS, CDR2 YYNGEE. Trimming cost V 0 bases and J 5 bases, with 14 bases left between them. The CDR3 runs to 15 residues. The CDR3 DNA reads TGTGCCAGCAGCGTAGAACCGGGAGGGAATACTGAAGCTTTCTTT. Translated: CASSVEPGGNTEAFF.

In this sample, this clonotype turned up many times. The chain recombines TRBV20-1 with TRBJ2-5; 10 bases agree with TRBD1. This CDR3 contains 16 residues. CDR1 is DFQATT and CDR2 is SNEGSKA in the germline V gene (reference sequence). The trim removed 6 bases at V and 1 base at J, leaving 11 bases unmatched. The chain's CDR3 is CSAPRRDRGFQETQYF. In DNA, the CDR3 is TGCAGTGCCCCCCGACGGGACAGGGGTTTCCAAGAGACCCAGTACTTC.

This clonotype occurred once. V usage is TRBV10-3 and J usage is TRBJ2-3; D remains unclear. The CDR3 runs 13 residues. Germline values: CDR1 ENHRY, CDR2 SYGVKD. V was cut by 0 bases and J by 8 bases, with 9 bases left in between. The CDR3 region has the DNA TGTGCCATCAGTGAGTCTTTCGACGGTACGCAGTATTTT. Its protein is CAISESFDGTQYF.

This clonotype was detected many times. The rearrangement links TRBV12-3 or TRBV12-4 to TRBJ2-7, with no clear D. Trimming removed 0 bases at V and 2 bases at J, with 8 bases between. The CDR3 loop spans 14 amino acids. DNA for the CDR3: TGTGCCAGCAGTTTAGCTGGGCGGACCTACGAGCAGTACTTC. Encoded protein: CASSLAGRTYEQYF.

The J gene is TRBJ2-6, the V gene TRBV2; D not resolved. Germline CDR1 is SNHLY and CDR2 is FYNNEI. V lost 1 base and J lost 1, with 5 bases in between. This CDR3 has 15 amino acids. The CDR3 DNA follows: TGTGCCAGCAGTGAAGTCCTTTCTGGGGCCAACGTCCTGACTTTC. Protein product: CASSEVLSGANVLTF.

The rearrangement links TRBV9 to TRBJ2-2; 7 nucleotides agree with TRBD2. This CDR3 region has 15 residues. With 1 base clipped from V and 7 bases from J, the junction kept 7 bases outside the gene matches. Germline V gene data show CDR1 as SGDLS and CDR2 as YYNGEE. CDR3 coding DNA: TGTGCCAGCAGCGTACTAGCGGCGCCCTACGGGGAGCTGTTTTTT. As protein: CASSVLAAPYGELFF.

This clonotype was recorded many times. The chain links TRBV5-6 to TRBJ1-1, with D possibly being TRBD1 (6 bases). The length of the CDR3 is 18 residues. Germline V CDR1 and CDR2: SGHDT, YYEEEE. Trimming pared 0 bases from V and 3 bases from J, leaving 21 bases between. This CDR3 reads CASSLVTDGGGRDTEAFF. CDR3 bases: TGTGCCAGCAGCTTGGTCACGGACGGAGGGGGGCGAGACACTGAAGCTTTCTTT.

In this sample, this clonotype turned up many times. The junction departs from the called germline gene at one end, perhaps through a read error. The chain has TRBV6-5 and TRBJ2-7; 11 bases line up with TRBD1. This CDR3 is 12 amino acids long. Germline V gives CDR1 MNHEY, CDR2 SVGAGI. CDR3 loop: CASSSWTGGKNF. Written as DNA, the CDR3 is TGTGCCAGCAGTTCCTGGACAGGGGGCAAGAACTTC.

This clonotype was counted at least ten times. The rearrangement links TRBV5-4 to TRBJ2-5; D perhaps matches TRBD2 (6 bases). Germline V gene data show CDR1 as SGHNT and CDR2 as YYREEE (reference sequence). Trimming cost V 3 bases and J 3 bases, with 6 bases left between them. The CDR3 loop spans 12 amino acids. In nucleotides, the CDR3 is TGTGCCAGCAGCTCGGGGGAAGAGACCCAGTACTTC. It is translated as CASSSGEETQYF.

By sample share, this clonotype is medium-sized. The chain combines TRBV9 with TRBJ2-3; D is unclear. Germline CDR1 and CDR2: SGDLS and YYNGEE. Trimming left V 0 bases short and J 1 base short, with 12 bases between. This CDR3 region has 16 residues. The CDR3 DNA reads TGTGCCAGCAGCGTAGCCGGCGGTTACGGCACAGATACGCAGTATTTT. It yields the protein CASSVAGGYGTDTQYF.